This T cell receptor (beta chain) was found in a study of T cells in Graves' hyperthyroidism and ophthalmopathy. The CDR3 regions of TCR beta were amplified from RNA transcripts. In the first-round RT-PCR of the TCR CDR3, the HTBI primer set was used. MiXCR, applied by TCRdb to the multiplex PCR reads, yields one record per CDR3 protein. Of about 570,000 distinct CDR3 sequences in the sample, around 45% were seen once. CDR1 and CDR2 from the germline V gene are SEHNR and FQNEAQ (reference sequence). Trimming pared 2 bases from V and 4 bases from J, leaving 12 bases between. The CDR3 has 14 amino acids. Clinical symptoms, serum thyroxine, TRAb, thyroid ultrasound and orbital computed tomography informed diagnoses. This clonotype was seen more than once but under ten times. No antigen is known for it. Study-level points and caveats: Model-based prediction identified ophthalmopathy a median about 6.8 months prior to its onset.

The receptor was isolated from an adult woman with Graves' disease, either hyperthyroidism or ophthalmopathy (not recorded which). The material sequenced was peripheral blood or thyroid tissue (not recorded which). The J gene is TRBJ2-7, the V gene TRBV7-9; a weak D match, TRBD2 (5 bases). CDR3 in DNA: TGTGCCAGCAGCTTAACTCTAGGGAGTTACGAGCAGTACTTC. Translated: CASSLTLGSYEQYF.